The source of this TCR beta chain is a study of neurological immune-mediated disorders. Notes on the study in general: Healthy controls had more TCR clonal expansion than multiple sclerosis, which showed the least, whereas HTLV-1-associated myelopathy showed the most.

Unsorted libraries were derived from 2 million PBMCs stored at -80 C. Germline lookup yields CDR1 MNHNS and CDR2 SASEGT. The CDR3 runs 16 residues. Trimming took 2 bases from V and 2 from J, leaving 14 bases between them. With 10-nucleotide random UMIs, 5'RACE was used to make the cDNA. The output of every sequencing run exceeded 170 million TCR-beta sequences, derived from 15-18 subjects. Via MiXCR, TCRdb re-called the 5' RACE reads, giving one row per CDR3 protein. In the table there are tens of thousands of distinct CDR3 sequences, about 14% of which are singletons. This clonotype was observed at least ten times. Its matching antigen is unknown.

The sequence came from a woman aged 50 to 60 in good health. V and J are TRBV6-1 and TRBJ2-3; D gene ambiguous. The specimen sequenced was PBMCs. CDR3 in amino acids: CASSEPPSRTTDTQYF. Written as DNA, the CDR3 is TGTGCCAGCAGTGAACCCCCATCGCGGACCACAGATACGCAGTATTTT.